These 6 T cell receptor beta chains originate from one sample sequenced in a study of CXCR3-negative and CXCR3-positive naive CD8 T cells. UMI-labeled TRB cDNA libraries were prepared by 5' RACE. Reanalyzing the 5' RACE reads, TCRdb keeps one entry per CDR3 protein, without DNA. The sample data list under 60,000 distinct CDR3 sequences. Study-level results: Hydrophobicity was higher for TRB CDR3s found in CXCR3-positive naive cells than in CXCR3-negative naive cells.

No cognate antigen is known for these TCRs. The sequenced sample consisted of naive CXCR3+ CD8+ T cells from blood. The subset denotes: CD45RO-CCR7+CD27+CD95- naive CD8+ T cells expressing CXCR3 (TNR3+). The source is a human donor in good health. Some clones in this sample may be carry-over from other donors' samples.

V and J are TRBV5-6 and TRBJ2-3; without DNA, the TCRdb call of TRBD1 cannot be checked. The germline V gene encodes CDR1 SGHDT and CDR2 YYEEEE. The CDR3 consists of 13 residues. CDR3 sequence reads: CASNPRGGDTQYF.

The chain is built from TRBV7-6 and TRBJ2-5; TCRdb picks TRBD2, but there is no DNA to check that call. The CDR3 spans 15 residues. The germline V gene has CDR1 SGHVS and CDR2 FNYEAQ. The CDR3 region is CASSISLAGQETQYF.

CDR3: CASGPTQGAGANVLTF. The genes are TRBV9 and TRBJ2-6; TCRdb designates TRBD1, a call that cannot be tested without DNA. Germline loops: CDR1 SGDLS, CDR2 YYNGEE. The length of the CDR3 is 16 residues.

The chain carries TRBV4-3 and TRBJ2-5; the TCRdb call, TRBD2, lacks DNA for checking. The CDR3 length is 14 residues. Per germline, CDR1 LGHNA and CDR2 YSLEER. The CDR3 loop is CASSQGTRGETQYF.

The rearrangement joins TRBV5-5 to TRBJ2-3; the D call from TCRdb, TRBD2, cannot be confirmed without DNA. The CDR3 has 16 residues. CDR1 and CDR2 from the germline V gene are SGHKS and YYEKEE (reference sequence). The CDR3 reads CASSFGALGSTDTQYF.

The chain combines TRBV7-9 with TRBJ2-7. The CDR3 is made up of 12 amino acids. CDR1 SEHNR and CDR2 FQNEAQ come from the germline V gene (reference sequence). The CDR3 is CASSQGPTEQYF. The full variable domain, rest sourced from reference TRBV7-9 and TRBJ2-7, is DTGVSQNPRHKITKRGQNVTFRCDPISEHNRLYWYRQTLGQGPEFLTYFQNEAQLEKSRLLSDRFSAERPKGSFSTLEIQRTEQGDSAMYLCASSQGPTEQYFGPGTRLTVT.